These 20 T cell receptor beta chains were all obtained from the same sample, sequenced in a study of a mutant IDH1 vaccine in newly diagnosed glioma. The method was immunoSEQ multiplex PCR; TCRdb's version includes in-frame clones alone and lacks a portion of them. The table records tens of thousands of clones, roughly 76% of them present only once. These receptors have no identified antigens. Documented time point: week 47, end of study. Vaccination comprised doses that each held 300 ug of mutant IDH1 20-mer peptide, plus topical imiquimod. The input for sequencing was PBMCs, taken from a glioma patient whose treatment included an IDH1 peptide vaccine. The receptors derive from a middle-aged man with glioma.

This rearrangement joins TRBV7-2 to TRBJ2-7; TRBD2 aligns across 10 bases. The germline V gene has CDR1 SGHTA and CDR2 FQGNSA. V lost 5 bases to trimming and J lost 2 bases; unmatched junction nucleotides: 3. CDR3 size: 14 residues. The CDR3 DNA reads TGTGCCAGCAGCCGAGCGGGGGGGCCCTACGAGCAGTACTTC. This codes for CASSRAGGPYEQYF.

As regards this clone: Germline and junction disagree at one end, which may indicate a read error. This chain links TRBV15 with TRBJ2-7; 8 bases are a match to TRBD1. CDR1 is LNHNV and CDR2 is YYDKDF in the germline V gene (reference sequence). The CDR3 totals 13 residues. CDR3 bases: TGTGCCACCAGCAGAGGGCGGACAGGGCGCGGGAACTTC. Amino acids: CATSRGRTGRGNF. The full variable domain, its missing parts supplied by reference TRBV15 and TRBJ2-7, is DAMVIQNPRYQVTQFGKPVTLSCSQTLNHNVMYWYQQKSSQAPKLLFHYYDKDFNNEADTPDNFQSRRPNTSFCFLDIRSPGLGDTAMYLCATSRGRTGRGNFGPGTRLTVT.

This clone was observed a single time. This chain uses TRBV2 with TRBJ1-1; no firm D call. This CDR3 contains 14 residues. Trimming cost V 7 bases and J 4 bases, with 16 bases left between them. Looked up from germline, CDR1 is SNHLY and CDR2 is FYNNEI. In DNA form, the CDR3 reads TGTGCCAGCACCGAGACACCCGTGGGCACTGAAGCTTTCTTT. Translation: CASTETPVGTEAFF.

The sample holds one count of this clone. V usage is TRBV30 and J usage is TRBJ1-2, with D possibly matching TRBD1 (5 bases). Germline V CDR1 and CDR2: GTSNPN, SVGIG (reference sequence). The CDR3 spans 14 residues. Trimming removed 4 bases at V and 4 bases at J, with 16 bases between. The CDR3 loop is CAWTRRGIRYGYTF. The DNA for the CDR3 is TGTGCCTGGACGAGGCGGGGGATTCGCTATGGCTACACCTTC.

This CDR3 is CASSLSRNQPQHF. In nucleotides, the CDR3 is TGTGCCAGCAGTTTGTCGCGCAATCAGCCCCAGCATTTT. This chain links TRBV27 with TRBJ1-5; no reliable D call. V dropped 3 bases and J dropped 2 bases, with 5 bases sitting between them. This CDR3 has 13 residues. Germline V gene lookup returns CDR1 MNHEY and CDR2 SMNVEV (reference sequence).

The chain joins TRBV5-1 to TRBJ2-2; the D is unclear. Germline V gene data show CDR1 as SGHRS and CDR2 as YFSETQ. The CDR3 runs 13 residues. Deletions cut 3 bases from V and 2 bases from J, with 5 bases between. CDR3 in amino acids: CASSWSNTGELFF. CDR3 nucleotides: TGCGCCAGCAGCTGGTCCAACACCGGGGAGCTGTTTTTT.

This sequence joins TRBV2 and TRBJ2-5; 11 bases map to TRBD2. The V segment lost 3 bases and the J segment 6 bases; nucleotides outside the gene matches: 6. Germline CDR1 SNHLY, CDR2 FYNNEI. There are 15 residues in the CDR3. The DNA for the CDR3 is TGTGCCAGCAGTGACGCTAGCGGGGGGTATAAGACCCAGTACTTC. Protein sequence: CASSDASGGYKTQYF.

For the CDR3, the DNA is TGTGCCTGGAGTCGAGGGGCTAGCACAGATACGCAGTATTTT. Translating gives CAWSRGASTDTQYF. The chain has TRBV30 and TRBJ2-3; perhaps D is TRBD1 or TRBD2 (5 bases each). Between the trimmed V and J ends, which lost 2 bases and 0 bases, there was a span of 9 bases. Germline-derived CDR1 and CDR2 are GTSNPN and SVGIG (reference sequence). The CDR3 is 14 residues long.

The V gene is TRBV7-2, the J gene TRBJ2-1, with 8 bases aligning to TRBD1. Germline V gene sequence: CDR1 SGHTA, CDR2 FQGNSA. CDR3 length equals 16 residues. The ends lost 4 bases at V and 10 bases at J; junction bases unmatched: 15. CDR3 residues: CASSSLAGQGVGEQFF. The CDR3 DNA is TGTGCCAGCAGCTCTCTCGCCGGACAGGGAGTGGGGGAGCAGTTCTTC.

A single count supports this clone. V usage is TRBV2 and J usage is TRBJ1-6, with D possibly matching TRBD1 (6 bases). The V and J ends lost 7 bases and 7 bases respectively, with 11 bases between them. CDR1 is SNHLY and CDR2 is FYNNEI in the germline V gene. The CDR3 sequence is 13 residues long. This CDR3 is CASKDSENSPLHF. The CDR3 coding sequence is TGTGCCAGCAAGGACAGCGAAAATTCACCCCTCCACTTT.

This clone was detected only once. The CDR3 coding sequence is TGCGCCAGCAGTTTTGACAACTACAATGAGCAGTTCTTC. This translates into CASSFDNYNEQFF. The rearrangement joins TRBV5-1 to TRBJ2-1; D unresolved. The CDR3 totals 13 residues. V was shortened by 5 bases and J by 3 bases, with 9 bases between the two germline ends. Germline CDR1 reads SGHRS; CDR2 reads YFSETQ.

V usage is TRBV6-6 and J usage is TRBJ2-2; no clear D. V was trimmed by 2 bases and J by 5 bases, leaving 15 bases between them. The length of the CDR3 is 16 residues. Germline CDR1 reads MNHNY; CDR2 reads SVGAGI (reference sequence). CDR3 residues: CASSYGSLIITGELFF. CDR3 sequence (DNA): TGTGCCAGCAGTTACGGATCCCTCATCATAACCGGGGAGCTGTTTTTT.

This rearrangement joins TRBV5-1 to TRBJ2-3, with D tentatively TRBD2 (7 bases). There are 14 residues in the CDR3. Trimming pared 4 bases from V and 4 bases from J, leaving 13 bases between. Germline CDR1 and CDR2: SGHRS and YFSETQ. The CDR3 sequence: CASSITGGADTQYF. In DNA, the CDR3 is TGCGCCAGCAGCATCACGGGGGGCGCAGATACGCAGTATTTT.

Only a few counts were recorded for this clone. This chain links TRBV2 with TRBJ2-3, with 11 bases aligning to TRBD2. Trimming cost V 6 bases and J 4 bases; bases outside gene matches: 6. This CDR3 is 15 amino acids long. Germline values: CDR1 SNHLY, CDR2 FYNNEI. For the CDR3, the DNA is TGTGCCAGCAGAGGTAGCGGGGGGGCCGCAGATACGCAGTATTTT. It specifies CASRGSGGAADTQYF.

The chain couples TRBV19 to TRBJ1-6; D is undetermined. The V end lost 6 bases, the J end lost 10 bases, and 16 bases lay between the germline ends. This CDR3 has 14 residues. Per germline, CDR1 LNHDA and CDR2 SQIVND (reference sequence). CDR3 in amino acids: CASSPDLSGSPLHF. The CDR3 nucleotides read TGTGCCAGTAGCCCAGACCTTAGTGGGTCACCCCTCCACTTT.

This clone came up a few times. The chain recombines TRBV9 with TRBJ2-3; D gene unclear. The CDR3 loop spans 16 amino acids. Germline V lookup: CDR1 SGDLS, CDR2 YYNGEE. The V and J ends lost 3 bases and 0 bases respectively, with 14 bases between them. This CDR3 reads CASSERDRLSTDTQYF. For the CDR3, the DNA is TGTGCCAGCAGCGAAAGAGATCGCCTTAGCACAGATACGCAGTATTTT. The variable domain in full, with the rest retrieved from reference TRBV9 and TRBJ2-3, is DSGVTQTPKHLITATGQRVTLRCSPRSGDLSVYWYQQSLDQGLQFLIQYYNGEERAKGNILERFSAQQFPDLHSELNLSSLELGDSALYFCASSERDRLSTDTQYFGPGTRLTVL.

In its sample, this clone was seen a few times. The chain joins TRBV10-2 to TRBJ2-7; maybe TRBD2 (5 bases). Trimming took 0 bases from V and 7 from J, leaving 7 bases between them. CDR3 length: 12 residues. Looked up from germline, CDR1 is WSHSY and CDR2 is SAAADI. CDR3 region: CASSESEREQYF. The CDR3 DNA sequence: TGCGCCAGCAGTGAGTCGGAGCGGGAGCAGTACTTC.

The CDR3 region is CASSIGGADTDTQYF. CDR3 DNA sequence: TGTGCCAGTAGTATCGGGGGGGCCGACACAGATACGCAGTATTTT. This chain connects TRBV19 to TRBJ2-3; 8 nucleotides align to TRBD2. Germline V gene lookup returns CDR1 LNHDA and CDR2 SQIVND (reference sequence). The length of the CDR3 is 15 residues. The junction had 4 bases not matched to a gene; V was cut back by 3 bases and J by 2 bases.

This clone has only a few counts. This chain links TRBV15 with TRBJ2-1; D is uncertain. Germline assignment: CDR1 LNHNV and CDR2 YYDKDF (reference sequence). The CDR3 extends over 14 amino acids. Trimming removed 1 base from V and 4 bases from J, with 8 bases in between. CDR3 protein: CATSRGEAYNEQFF. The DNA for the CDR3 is TGTGCCACCAGCAGAGGGGAAGCGTACAATGAGCAGTTCTTC.

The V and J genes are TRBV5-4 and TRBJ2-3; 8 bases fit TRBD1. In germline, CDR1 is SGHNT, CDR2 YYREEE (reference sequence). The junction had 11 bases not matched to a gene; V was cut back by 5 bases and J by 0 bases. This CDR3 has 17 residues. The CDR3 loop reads CASSRGQGAASTDTQYF. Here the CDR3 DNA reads TGTGCCAGCAGTCGAGGCCAGGGGGCGGCTAGCACAGATACGCAGTATTTT.